These 23 T cell receptor beta chains share one sample of origin, sequenced in a study of PD-1 blockade in classical Hodgkin lymphoma. Documented time point: newly diagnosed, previously untreated cHL patient sample. TCRdb's table, derived via immunoSEQ multiplex PCR, lists solely in-frame clones and lacks some. The table includes some 21,000 clones, around 94% detected once. Sequenced input: peripheral blood mononuclear cells (PBMCs). The receptor source for this set is a human donor with classical Hodgkin lymphoma.

The chain recombines TRBV5-8 with TRBJ2-7; possible D gene TRBD2, 5 bases. From germline, CDR1 is SGHTS and CDR2 YDEGEE. Trimming took 5 bases from V and 9 from J, leaving 21 bases between them. The CDR3 extends over 14 amino acids. The CDR3 region has the DNA TGTGCCAGCAGTTTGCCGGGAACCCCACAAGGGCAGTACTTC. Amino acids: CASSLPGTPQGQYF.

The rearrangement links TRBV7-8 to TRBJ1-6, with a tentative D call TRBD1 (6 bases). The CDR3 totals 15 residues. Trimming removed 3 bases from V and 9 bases from J, with 15 bases in between. Germline V gives CDR1 SGHVS, CDR2 FQNEAQ. The CDR3 reads CASSFGQLFGSPLHF. Written as DNA, the CDR3 is TGTGCCAGCAGCTTCGGACAGCTCTTCGGTTCACCCCTCCACTTT.

This chain joins TRBV19 and TRBJ2-2; D remains ambiguous. V lost 5 bases and J lost 6, with 10 bases in between. CDR3 size: 13 residues. Germline V gene lookup returns CDR1 LNHDA and CDR2 SQIVND (reference sequence). CDR3 DNA: TGTGCCAGTAGTCCCTCCCTGTCCGGGGAGCTGTTTTTT. Its protein is CASSPSLSGELFF.

The genes are TRBV18 and TRBJ2-2; D ambiguous. Germline CDR1 is KGHSH and CDR2 is LQKENI. The CDR3 covers 16 residues. The V gene lost 6 bases and the J gene lost 0 bases, with 14 bases spanning the gap. The CDR3 spells CASSQPTSANTGELFF. The CDR3 DNA is TGTGCCAGCTCGCAACCGACTTCCGCGAACACCGGGGAGCTGTTTTTT.

The chain carries TRBV7-3 and TRBJ1-5; D may be TRBD1 (5 bases). V gave up 0 bases and J gave up 1 base, with 7 bases separating them. The CDR3 loop spans 15 amino acids. CDR1 SGHTA and CDR2 FQGTGA come from the germline V gene. For the CDR3, the DNA is TGTGCCAGCAGCTTAACTGGGGGAAGCAATCAGCCCCAGCATTTT. This translates into CASSLTGGSNQPQHF.

This chain joins TRBV6-7 and TRBJ1-3; D is unresolved. TRBV6-7 has ORF status, its function being uncertain. V was cut by 2 bases and J by 0 bases, with 11 bases left in between. The CDR3 has 16 amino acids. The CDR3, as DNA: TGTGCCAGCAGTTACCTGCGTCGTAGCTCTGGAAACACCATATATTTT. Translating it yields CASSYLRRSSGNTIYF.

The J gene is TRBJ1-2, the V gene TRBV18; tentative D call: TRBD1 (5 bases). Germline CDR1 and CDR2: KGHSH and LQKENI. The germline V and J ends were trimmed by 3 bases and 0 bases, with 14 bases remaining between them. The CDR3 contains 16 residues. The CDR3 nucleotides read TGTGCCAGCTCACCCGCTGACAGACTAGCTAACTATGGCTACACCTTC. Amino acids: CASSPADRLANYGYTF.

A single count supports this clone. The chain links TRBV11-2 to TRBJ2-5; 11 nucleotides align to TRBD2. Germline V gene sequence: CDR1 SGHAT, CDR2 FQNNGV. The V segment lost 1 base and the J segment 2 bases; nucleotides outside the gene matches: 6. The CDR3 consists of 17 residues. The CDR3 loop reads CASSLGSLAGGQETQYF. CDR3 nucleotide sequence: TGTGCCAGCAGCTTAGGTTCGCTAGCGGGGGGTCAAGAGACCCAGTACTTC.

The chain is built from TRBV28 and TRBJ1-5; the D is unclear. This CDR3 region has 14 residues. Between the trimmed V and J ends, which lost 8 bases and 9 bases, there was a span of 20 bases. In germline, CDR1 is MDHEN, CDR2 SYDVKM. The CDR3 loop reads CASVDQRTLGPQHF. CDR3 nucleotide sequence: TGTGCCAGCGTTGATCAGCGTACTTTGGGGCCCCAGCATTTT.

The chain employs TRBV6-4 and TRBJ2-3, with a possible D match to TRBD2 (5 bases). CDR1 and CDR2 (germline): MRHNA, SNTAGT. Trimming cost V 0 bases and J 1 base, with 8 bases left between them. CDR3 length equals 15 residues. The CDR3 here is CASSDSDGGTDTQYF. The CDR3, as DNA: TGTGCCAGCAGTGACTCGGACGGGGGCACAGATACGCAGTATTTT.

The chain joins TRBV7-9 to TRBJ1-3; D perhaps matches TRBD1 (5 bases). The length of the CDR3 is 14 residues. Germline CDR1 and CDR2: SEHNR and FQNEAQ (reference sequence). V was cut by 5 bases and J by 3 bases, with 11 bases left in between. The CDR3, as DNA: TGTGCCAGCAGCGATTTGGGGGATGGAAACACCATATATTTT. Its protein is CASSDLGDGNTIYF.

This sequence joins TRBV6-5 and TRBJ2-3; D not resolved. Trimming shortened V by 6 bases and J by 0 bases, and 13 bases separated the two germline ends. The CDR3 sequence is 15 residues long. Germline-derived CDR1 and CDR2 are MNHEY and SVGAGI. Here the CDR3 reads CASRLILASTDTQYF. CDR3 DNA: TGTGCCAGCAGGCTCATTTTAGCTAGCACAGATACGCAGTATTTT.

V is TRBV4-3 and J is TRBJ2-1, with 11 bases that match TRBD2. Germline V gives CDR1 LGHNA, CDR2 YSLEER. The CDR3 is 21 residues long. Trimming removed 2 bases from V and 0 bases from J; junction bases left unmatched: 15. The CDR3 reads CASSQRNFLPSGGPSYNEQFF. The CDR3 coding sequence is TGCGCCAGCAGCCAACGTAATTTCCTCCCTAGCGGGGGGCCCTCCTACAATGAGCAGTTCTTC.

The gene calls are TRBV19 and TRBJ1-1, with 10 bases lining up with TRBD1. The germline V gene has CDR1 LNHDA and CDR2 SQIVND (reference sequence). The CDR3 covers 16 residues. The V segment lost 4 bases and the J segment 3 bases; nucleotides outside the gene matches: 8. CDR3 DNA sequence: TGTGCCAGTAGTACCCGACAGGGGGCAGGGGACACTGAAGCTTTCTTT. Translation: CASSTRQGAGDTEAFF.

The chain has TRBV13 and TRBJ2-1; 7 nucleotides match TRBD1. Trimming removed 5 bases from V and 3 bases from J; junction bases left unmatched: 7. This CDR3 has 15 residues. Germline-derived CDR1 and CDR2 are PRHDT and FYEKMQ (reference sequence). In nucleotides, the CDR3 is TGTGCCAGCAGCCCGGGGACAGAGATCTACAATGAGCAGTTCTTC. Translating it yields CASSPGTEIYNEQFF. The entire variable domain, with the rest obtained from reference TRBV13 and TRBJ2-1, is as follows: AAGVIQSPRHLIKEKRETATLKCYPIPRHDTVYWYQQGPGQDPQFLISFYEKMQSDKGSIPDRFSAQQFSDYHSELNMSSLELGDSALYFCASSPGTEIYNEQFFGPGTRLTVL.

The rearrangement uses TRBV7-2 and TRBJ2-2; the D is unclear. This CDR3 is 15 amino acids long. Germline assignment: CDR1 SGHTA and CDR2 FQGNSA. V lost 5 bases and J 3 bases, leaving 13 bases between the germline ends. CDR3 in amino acids: CASSQRRADTGELFF. In DNA form, the CDR3 reads TGTGCCAGCAGCCAAAGAAGGGCCGACACCGGGGAGCTGTTTTTT. Full variable domain (remainder filled in from reference TRBV7-2 and TRBJ2-2): GAGVSQSPSNKVTEKGKDVELRCDPISGHTALYWYRQSLGQGLEFLIYFQGNSAPDKSGLPSDRFSAERTGGSVSTLTIQRTQQEDSAVYLCASSQRRADTGELFFGEGSRLTVL.

The chain is built from TRBV6-1 and TRBJ2-7; D not certain. This CDR3 is 12 amino acids long. V gave up 3 bases and J gave up 1 base, with 4 bases separating them. Germline assignment: CDR1 MNHNS and CDR2 SASEGT. The CDR3: CASSDWSYEQYF. The CDR3 coding sequence is TGTGCCAGCAGTGACTGGTCCTACGAGCAGTACTTC.

This rearrangement joins TRBV5-6 to TRBJ2-7; D gene unclear. The CDR3 totals 12 residues. Deletions cut 4 bases from V and 6 bases from J, with 11 bases between. Germline CDR1 reads SGHDT; CDR2 reads YYEEEE. CDR3: CASSLRLAEQYF. The CDR3 DNA reads TGTGCCAGCAGCCTCCGCCTCGCCGAGCAGTACTTC.

This sequence joins TRBV5-6 and TRBJ2-5, with a tentative D call TRBD1 (5 bases). V lost 0 bases, J lost 4 bases, and 22 bases lay in between. CDR1 SGHDT and CDR2 YYEEEE come from the germline V gene. The CDR3 consists of 18 residues. The chain's CDR3 is CASSLALVNGVGAETQYF. DNA of the CDR3: TGTGCCAGCAGCTTGGCCCTGGTTAATGGGGTAGGGGCAGAGACCCAGTACTTC.

The chain carries TRBV6-6 and TRBJ2-7; possibly TRBD1 for D (6 bases). V shed 3 bases and J shed 0 bases, with 12 bases lying between them. The CDR3 is made up of 15 amino acids. Germline lookup yields CDR1 MNHNY and CDR2 SVGAGI (reference sequence). The CDR3 DNA sequence: TGTGCCAGCAGTTATTTGCTAGGGGGCTCCTACGAGCAGTACTTC. It translates to CASSYLLGGSYEQYF.

The CDR3 sequence is CARKVTSGGSTDTQYF. The CDR3 DNA reads as TGCGCCAGGAAGGTAACTAGCGGGGGAAGCACAGATACGCAGTATTTT. The chain joins TRBV10-1 to TRBJ2-3, with TRBD2 identical over 11 bases. The CDR3 spans 16 residues. The germline gives CDR1 WNHNN, CDR2 SYGVQD (reference sequence). Unmatched junction bases numbered 8, after V lost 9 bases and J lost 0 bases.

The rearrangement uses TRBV5-5 and TRBJ1-1, with unresolved D. Germline V gives CDR1 SGHKS, CDR2 YYEKEE (reference sequence). The CDR3 length is 15 residues. The germline V and J ends were trimmed by 0 bases and 5 bases, with 14 bases remaining between them. The CDR3 region has the DNA TGTGCCAGCAGCTTGGGCCCCGGCGCGAGTACTGAAGCTTTCTTT. Residues: CASSLGPGASTEAFF.

This clone was seen a handful of times. The V call is TRBV11-2, the J call TRBJ1-4; D unresolved. With 7 bases removed from V and 12 bases from J, the gap between germline ends came to 15 bases. CDR1 and CDR2 from the germline V gene are SGHAT and FQNNGV. The CDR3 covers 12 residues. CDR3 nucleotide sequence: TGTGCCAGCAACCATTCCCCATGGGAACTGTTTTTT. This encodes CASNHSPWELFF. The whole variable domain, remainder taken from reference TRBV11-2 and TRBJ1-4, is EAGVAQSPRYKIIEKRQSVAFWCNPISGHATLYWYQQILGQGPKLLIQFQNNGVVDDSQLPKDRFSAERLKGVDSTLKIQPAKLEDSAVYLCASNHSPWELFFGSGTQLSVL.